This T cell receptor beta chain was obtained from a study of blood T cell repertoires in COVID-19 (dated by TCRdb to the early 2020s). Concerning the study at large: The collaborator samples originated in the United States, Italy and Spain and spanned the acute and convalescent phases of COVID-19. The material from the prospective study consisted of cDNA or gDNA derived from T cells, B-cell-depleted T cells, or PBMCs. Subjects who had been exposed to COVID-19, were actively infected with it, or had recovered from it provided the deeply sampled blood TCRbeta repertoires that made up the dataset. A freely available public database, intended as a resource for researchers studying the immune response to SARS-CoV-2, is where the repertoires were released. The samples were drawn from two sources: the first 160 participants of the ongoing ImmuneRACE study, and fewer than 1,500 subjects contributed by 6 global collaborators. A de-identified subject ID, COVID-19 status, age in years and sex were almost always included in the sample metadata. Where available, HLA class I and class II types were taken from metadata supplied by the sample provider and were not determined by assay-based typing. Beyond this particular receptor, the publication reports: The amount of clinical and demographic metadata varied by source and participant and was provided uncurated.

Concerning this clone: The specificity of this receptor is unknown. No clone much larger than this one lies a single base away; base qualities are absent.

TCRbeta CDR3 regions were amplified from genomic DNA by means of the immunoSEQ Assay, a bias-controlled multiplex PCR. Regarding the original processing steps: Within the assay, amplification of reference gene primers was used to estimate how many nucleated cells each sample contained. To quantify the absolute abundance of each unique TCRbeta CDR3 rearrangement, sequence reads were collapsed and filtered. Productive Simpson clonality was computed per sample as the square root of Simpson's diversity index over productive rearrangements. TCRdb retrieved this table from immuneACCESS and kept in-frame rearrangements only. Not all clones are present; in checked studies, unresolved V genes account for under half, and no reason is known for the remainder. V and J calls and clone size are given by that table; D and trimming were obtained from the DNA. This sample comprises more than 150,000 clones, approximately 86% of them detected only once. The ten largest clones capture approximately 2.3% of the sample.

Its CDR3 holds 13 amino acids, cysteine through phenylalanine. Just the 39-base CDR3 DNA is kept, in frame starting at base 1. V is shortened by 6 bases, J by 3 bases, and the region joining them spans 12 bases. The germline V gene encodes CDR1 SGHVS and CDR2 FNYEAQ. The collaborating institutions used their own protocols to collect whole blood in K2EDTA tubes. For TCRbeta analysis, collaborator samples were shipped as frozen whole blood, as isolated PBMCs, or as DNA extracted from either sample type. This chain joins TRBV7-6 to TRBJ2-7; the D gene is perhaps TRBD1, from 6 matching bases. The sequence was obtained from a man in his 70s with active or convalescent COVID-19. The sequenced sample was peripheral blood. The CDR3 in this case is CASSRTEGYEQYF. The DNA sequence is as follows: TGTGCCAGCAGTCGGACAGAGGGCTACGAGCAGTACTTC.